These 30 T cell receptor beta chains came from one sample sequenced in a study of cytomegalovirus exposure and HLA in healthy donors. The PCR employed 60 Vbeta primers together with 13 Jbeta primers. The protocol was immunoSEQ multiplex PCR, while the TCRdb copy is restricted to in-frame clones and leaves out a portion. The sample holds under 200,000 clones, roughly 70% seen once. The sequencing input was PBMCs. These receptors came from a woman aged 40-49 years in good health and CMV-seropositive.

This sequence joins TRBV7-2 and TRBJ2-3; perhaps TRBD2 as D (6 bases). The CDR3 is made up of 15 amino acids. Trimming cost V 1 base and J 0 bases, with 8 bases left between them. From germline, CDR1 is SGHTA and CDR2 FQGNSA. The CDR3 loop reads CASSLGLVSTDTQYF. CDR3 DNA: TGTGCCAGCAGCTTAGGACTAGTCAGCACAGATACGCAGTATTTT.

The sample holds one count of this clone. The V call is TRBV5-6, the J call TRBJ2-5; no reliable D call. The J call may be faulty, since TRBJ2-7 better matches the DNA end. The CDR3 runs 15 residues. Germline values: CDR1 SGHDT, CDR2 YYEEEE. CDR3 sequence: CASSLRRSSSYEQYF. The CDR3 DNA sequence: TGTGCCAGCAGCTTGAGGCGGAGTAGCTCCTACGAGCAGTACTTC.

The gene calls are TRBV28 and TRBJ2-7; 8 bases fit TRBD2. The ends lost 7 bases at V and 3 bases at J; junction bases unmatched: 14. CDR3 length: 16 amino acids. Germline lookup yields CDR1 MDHEN and CDR2 SYDVKM. DNA of the CDR3: TGTGCCAGCAACCAAACCCCGGGAGGGACGGTCTACGAGCAGTACTTC. Translating it yields CASNQTPGGTVYEQYF.

This chain joins TRBV9 and TRBJ1-6; D is perhaps TRBD1 (5 bases). Germline V gene lookup returns CDR1 SGDLS and CDR2 YYNGEE. With 3 bases removed from V and 9 bases from J, the gap between germline ends came to 19 bases. The CDR3 length is 16 residues. The CDR3 protein is CASSAWGGEVSSPLHF. CDR3 sequence (DNA): TGTGCCAGCAGCGCCTGGGGAGGGGAGGTTAGTTCACCCCTCCACTTT.

This clone was seen only once. The chain links TRBV6-5 to TRBJ2-3; 9 bases are shared with TRBD1. V lost 2 bases and J lost 6; bases outside the gene matches: 9. The V gene's germline CDR1 is MNHEY and CDR2 SVGAGI. This CDR3 has 16 residues. CDR3 bases: TGTGCCAGCAGTTACGGGTCGGGACAGGGTATTGATACGCAGTATTTT. It translates to CASSYGSGQGIDTQYF.

This rearrangement joins TRBV9 to TRBJ1-6; 11 bases match TRBD1. This CDR3 is 14 amino acids long. After removal of 4 bases from V and 9 bases from J, the junction contained 3 bases not matched to a gene. From germline, CDR1 is SGDLS and CDR2 YYNGEE. The CDR3: CASSRTGGASPLHF. CDR3 in DNA: TGTGCCAGCAGCCGGACAGGGGGCGCTTCACCCCTCCACTTT.

The chain has TRBV6-5 and TRBJ1-3; tentative D call: TRBD1 (6 bases). Trimming cost V 6 bases and J 2 bases, with 11 bases left between them. The germline V gene encodes CDR1 MNHEY and CDR2 SVGAGI. The CDR3 loop spans 14 amino acids. The CDR3 loop reads CASREQGAGNTIYF. Here the CDR3 DNA reads TGTGCCAGCAGGGAACAGGGCGCTGGAAACACCATATATTTT.

The chain couples TRBV7-9 to TRBJ2-1, with a weak D call TRBD2 (5 bases). The V gene lost 4 bases and the J gene lost 0 bases, with 10 bases spanning the gap. Germline-derived CDR1 and CDR2 are SEHNR and FQNEAQ (reference sequence). This CDR3 is built from 15 residues. Written as DNA, the CDR3 is TGTGCCAGCAGCTCAGGACTCAACTCCTACAATGAGCAGTTCTTC. It is translated as CASSSGLNSYNEQFF.

This clone was recorded once. V is TRBV6-6 and J is TRBJ1-5, with D hard to call. The CDR3 contains 16 residues. The V gene's germline CDR1 is MNHNY and CDR2 SVGAGI (reference sequence). Between the trimmed V and J ends, which lost 6 bases and 1 base, there was a span of 16 bases. CDR3 sequence (DNA): TGTGCCAGCAGAAGCCAGCCGGGAGGGAGCAATCAGCCCCAGCATTTT. The encoded protein is CASRSQPGGSNQPQHF.

The rearrangement uses TRBV2 and TRBJ1-5; D is possibly TRBD1 (5 bases). CDR3 size: 13 residues. V was shortened by 6 bases and J by 7 bases, with 13 bases between the two germline ends. Germline loops: CDR1 SNHLY, CDR2 FYNNEI. This chain's CDR3 is CASSEEGSQPQHF. CDR3 DNA: TGTGCCAGCAGCGAGGAGGGGTCCCAGCCCCAGCATTTT.

This clone has only a few counts. This chain links TRBV6-1 with TRBJ1-1, with TRBD1 identical over 8 bases. CDR3 length equals 13 residues. The germline V gene has CDR1 MNHNS and CDR2 SASEGT. V lost 5 bases, J lost 4 bases, and 3 bases stayed unmatched. The DNA of the CDR3 is TGTGCCAGCAGTCAACAGGGGGGCACTGAAGCTTTCTTT. Its protein product is CASSQQGGTEAFF.

The genes are TRBV4-3 and TRBJ2-7; 7 bases are a match to TRBD1. Germline lookup yields CDR1 LGHNA and CDR2 YSLEER. The trim removed 5 bases at V and 5 bases at J, leaving 9 bases unmatched. This CDR3 is built from 14 residues. CDR3 loop: CASSTLDRSNEQYF. The CDR3 DNA follows: TGCGCCAGCAGCACCCTGGACAGGAGCAACGAGCAGTACTTC.

In this sample, this clone turned up a few times. The V call is TRBV19, the J call TRBJ2-2; maybe TRBD2 (6 bases). Germline V gene lookup returns CDR1 LNHDA and CDR2 SQIVND (reference sequence). CDR3 length: 14 amino acids. The germline V and J ends were trimmed by 6 bases and 3 bases, with 11 bases remaining between them. The CDR3 loop reads CASRAGLDTGELFF. Written as DNA, the CDR3 is TGTGCCAGTAGGGCGGGACTCGACACCGGGGAGCTGTTTTTT.

The CDR3 DNA reads TGTGCCAGCTGGAGCCAGGGGGCGCCATACGAGCAGTACTTC. It yields the protein CASWSQGAPYEQYF. The chain is built from TRBV5-4 and TRBJ2-5; TRBD1 agrees at 8 bases. With the DNA end fitting TRBJ2-7 better, the J assignment may be wrong. Germline lookup yields CDR1 SGHNT and CDR2 YYREEE (reference sequence). This CDR3 has 14 amino acids.

The chain uses TRBV19 and TRBJ1-5; 8 bases line up with TRBD1. The junction had 9 bases not matched to a gene; V was cut back by 5 bases and J by 3 bases. The CDR3 consists of 16 residues. Germline lookup yields CDR1 LNHDA and CDR2 SQIVND (reference sequence). The CDR3 nucleotides read TGTGCCAGTAGTCCTCGGACAGGGATATACAATCAGCCCCAGCATTTT. Translating gives CASSPRTGIYNQPQHF.

The CDR3 spells CASSWTDSGSADTQYF. In nucleotides, the CDR3 is TGTGCCAGCAGCTGGACAGATTCTGGGAGCGCAGATACGCAGTATTTT. The chain carries TRBV7-2 and TRBJ2-3; D is perhaps TRBD1 (6 bases). The length of the CDR3 is 16 residues. CDR1 is SGHTA, CDR2 FQGNSA, per germline. V lost 4 bases to trimming and J lost 4 bases, with 18 bases between them.

The V gene is TRBV27, the J gene TRBJ2-5, with a weak D call TRBD2 (6 bases). Germline V gives CDR1 MNHEY, CDR2 SMNVEV (reference sequence). The V end lost 2 bases, the J end lost 5 bases, and 15 bases lay between the germline ends. The CDR3 runs 15 residues. CDR3 region: CASSLGGERLETQYF. The CDR3 coding sequence is TGTGCCAGCAGTTTAGGAGGGGAACGGTTGGAGACCCAGTACTTC.

The CDR3 protein is CASSYGRYTDTQYF. DNA of the CDR3: TGTGCCAGCAGTTACGGGCGTTACACAGATACGCAGTATTTT. The J gene is TRBJ2-3, the V gene TRBV6-5; D not resolved. V was trimmed by 2 bases and J by 2 bases, leaving 8 bases between them. CDR3 size: 14 residues. Germline CDR1 and CDR2: MNHEY and SVGAGI.

This clone was seen more than once but under ten times. The chain employs TRBV27 and TRBJ1-2; the D gene is possibly TRBD1 (5 bases). V lost 4 bases and J lost 5, with 11 bases in between. This CDR3 spans 13 amino acids. Per the germline V gene, CDR1 is MNHEY and CDR2 is SMNVEV (reference sequence). The CDR3 coding sequence is TGTGCCAGCAGTTCTACGGACAATTATGGCTACACCTTC. Its translation is CASSSTDNYGYTF.

The chain links TRBV2 to TRBJ1-5; TRBD1 aligns across 8 bases. Germline V gives CDR1 SNHLY, CDR2 FYNNEI. Unmatched junction bases numbered 13, after V lost 6 bases and J lost 6 bases. The CDR3 extends over 16 amino acids. CDR3 in DNA: TGTGCCAGCAGGTCGCACGATCAGGGGGCGGGTCAGCCCCAGCATTTT. Protein: CASRSHDQGAGQPQHF. Supplemented by reference TRBV2 and TRBJ1-5, the full variable domain reads EPEVTQTPSHQVTQMGQEVILRCVPISNHLYFYWYRQILGQKVEFLVSFYNNEISEKSEIFDDQFSVERPDGSNFTLKIRSTKLEDSAMYFCASRSHDQGAGQPQHFGDGTRLSIL.

This clone was detected only once. One junction end does not reproduce the germline sequence, and a read error may be involved. This chain uses TRBV2 with TRBJ1-5; perhaps TRBD1 as D (5 bases). This CDR3 spans 13 amino acids. Per germline, CDR1 SNHLY and CDR2 FYNNEI. CDR3 in DNA: TGTGCCAGCAGTGAGGGCAGGGAAGGGCCCCAGAATTTT. This encodes CASSEGREGPQNF.

The chain recombines TRBV4-3 with TRBJ2-7; weak D call: TRBD1 (5 bases). Germline CDR1 reads LGHNA; CDR2 reads YSLEER. This CDR3 is built from 14 residues. V lost 0 bases, J lost 6 bases, and 12 bases lay in between. CDR3 DNA sequence: TGCGCCAGCAGCCAAGATCGAAGGGGCGTCGAGCAGTACTTC. Amino acids: CASSQDRRGVEQYF.

The chain employs TRBV28 and TRBJ2-3; D is undetermined. CDR1 and CDR2 from the germline V gene are MDHEN and SYDVKM. The length of the CDR3 is 12 residues. V lost 5 bases and J 3 bases, leaving 6 bases between the germline ends. CDR3 sequence: CASSPRTDTQYF. Here the CDR3 DNA reads TGTGCCAGCAGTCCCCGGACAGATACGCAGTATTTT.

The chain links TRBV9 to TRBJ2-1; 10 bases line up with TRBD2. CDR3 length: 15 amino acids. Trimming at V came to 2 bases and at J to 8 bases, leaving 7 bases not matched to a gene. From germline, CDR1 is SGDLS and CDR2 YYNGEE. The CDR3 DNA follows: TGTGCCAGCAGCGTGGATAGCGGGAGGTTTGATGAGCAGTTCTTC. Its protein product is CASSVDSGRFDEQFF. The full variable domain, its missing parts supplied by reference TRBV9 and TRBJ2-1, is DSGVTQTPKHLITATGQRVTLRCSPRSGDLSVYWYQQSLDQGLQFLIQYYNGEERAKGNILERFSAQQFPDLHSELNLSSLELGDSALYFCASSVDSGRFDEQFFGPGTRLTVL.

In this sample, this clone turned up once. The CDR3 DNA reads as TGTGCCAGTAGTACCTACACCGACAGGTACAATCAGCCCCAGCATTTT. Its translation: CASSTYTDRYNQPQHF. The V and J genes are TRBV19 and TRBJ1-5; maybe TRBD1 (6 bases). Germline CDR1 and CDR2: LNHDA and SQIVND (reference sequence). Trimming took off 4 bases at V and 3 bases at J, with 16 bases between the two ends. The CDR3 contains 16 residues.

Concerning this clone itself: At one end, the junction sequence differs from germline, possibly due to a read error. The chain joins TRBV2 to TRBJ2-2, with D tentatively TRBD2 (7 bases). CDR3 length: 15 residues. Looked up from germline, CDR1 is SNHLY and CDR2 is FYNNEI. CDR3 sequence reads: CASSVGGAKTGELFF. The CDR3 DNA reads as TGTGCCAGCAGTGTAGGGGGGGCGAAGACCGGGGAGCTGTTTTTT.

This chain uses TRBV5-4 with TRBJ1-3; TRBD1 matches at 8 bases. The CDR3 runs 16 residues. V lost 0 bases, J lost 0 bases, and 2 bases stayed unmatched. CDR1 and CDR2 (germline): SGHNT, YYREEE (reference sequence). CDR3: CASSLDRGISGNTIYF. CDR3 DNA sequence: TGTGCCAGCAGCTTGGACAGGGGGATCTCTGGAAACACCATATATTTT.

There are a few counts of this clone. The chain is built from TRBV7-8 and TRBJ2-5, with 7 bases fitting TRBD1. CDR3 length: 13 residues. Germline-derived CDR1 and CDR2 are SGHVS and FQNEAQ. J gave up 5 bases and V 4 bases, and 4 bases lay outside the gene matches. The CDR3 loop is CASSSDRSETQYF. The CDR3 nucleotides read TGTGCCAGCAGCTCGGACAGGTCGGAGACCCAGTACTTC.

In this sample, this clone turned up a few times. This sequence joins TRBV7-6 and TRBJ2-7, with a possible D match to TRBD1 (6 bases). The CDR3 has 12 amino acids. Trimming stripped 5 bases from V and 3 bases from J, with 8 bases between. The germline V gene encodes CDR1 SGHVS and CDR2 FNYEAQ. CDR3 in amino acids: CASSPGDYEQYF. The CDR3 bases are TGTGCCAGCAGCCCAGGGGACTACGAGCAGTACTTC.

The rearrangement uses TRBV2 and TRBJ2-3; TRBD1 aligns across 8 bases. The V gene's germline CDR1 is SNHLY and CDR2 FYNNEI. The CDR3 length is 13 residues. J gave up 3 bases and V 6 bases, and 2 bases lay outside the gene matches. CDR3 sequence reads: CASRGQGTDTQYF. The CDR3 DNA reads as TGTGCCAGCAGAGGACAGGGAACAGATACGCAGTATTTT.